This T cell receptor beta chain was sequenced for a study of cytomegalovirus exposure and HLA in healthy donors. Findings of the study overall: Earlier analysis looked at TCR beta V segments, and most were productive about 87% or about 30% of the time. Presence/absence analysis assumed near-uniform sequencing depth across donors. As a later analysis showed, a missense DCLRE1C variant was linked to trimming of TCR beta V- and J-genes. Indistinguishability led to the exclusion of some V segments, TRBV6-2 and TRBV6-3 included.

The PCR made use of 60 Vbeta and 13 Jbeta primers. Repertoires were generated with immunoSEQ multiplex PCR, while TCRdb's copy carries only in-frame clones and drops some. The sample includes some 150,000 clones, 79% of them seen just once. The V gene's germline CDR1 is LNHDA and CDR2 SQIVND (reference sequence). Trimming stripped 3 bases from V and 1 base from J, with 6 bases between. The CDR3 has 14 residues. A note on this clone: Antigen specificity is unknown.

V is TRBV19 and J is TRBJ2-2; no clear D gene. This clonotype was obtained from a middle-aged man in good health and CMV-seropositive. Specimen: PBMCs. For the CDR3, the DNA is TGTGCCAGTAGTATTAACAAGAACACCGGGGAGCTGTTTTTT. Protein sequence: CASSINKNTGELFF.